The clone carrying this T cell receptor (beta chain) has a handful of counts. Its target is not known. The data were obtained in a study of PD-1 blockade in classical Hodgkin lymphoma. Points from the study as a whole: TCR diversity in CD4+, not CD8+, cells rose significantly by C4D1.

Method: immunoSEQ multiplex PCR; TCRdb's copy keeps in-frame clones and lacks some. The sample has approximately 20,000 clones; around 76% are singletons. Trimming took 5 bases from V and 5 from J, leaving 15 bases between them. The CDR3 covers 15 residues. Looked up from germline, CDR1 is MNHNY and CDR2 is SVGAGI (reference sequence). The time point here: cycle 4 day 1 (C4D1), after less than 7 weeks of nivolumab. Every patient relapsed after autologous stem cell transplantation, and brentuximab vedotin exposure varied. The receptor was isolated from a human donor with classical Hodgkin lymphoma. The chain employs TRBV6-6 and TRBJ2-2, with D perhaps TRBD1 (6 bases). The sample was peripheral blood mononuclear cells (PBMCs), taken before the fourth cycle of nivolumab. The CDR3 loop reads CASSDRPQGTGELFF. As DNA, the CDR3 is TGTGCCAGCAGTGACCGCCCCCAGGGGACCGGGGAGCTGTTTTTT.